This TCR beta chain was captured by sequencing in a study of T-cell memory formation after mild COVID-19. Study observations and caveats: Later expanders leaned CD4+, whereas clones that contracted between day 15 and 85 were balanced CD4/CD8.

Germline CDR1 is MGHRA and CDR2 is YSYEKL. The CDR3 is made up of 14 amino acids. Trimming took 2 bases from V and 8 from J; bases not matched to a gene: 8. TCRdb used MiXCR to reprocess the 5' RACE reads, holding one entry per CDR3 protein. The sample carries roughly 400,000 distinct CDR3 sequences, approximately 24% recorded once. Comment on this clonotype: Its antigen is unidentified.

This rearrangement joins TRBV4-1 to TRBJ1-2, with 7 bases lining up with TRBD1. Sequencing was performed on PBMCs or a T cell subset sorted from them (not recorded which). The origin of this receptor is an adult woman who had mild COVID-19 (a few samples of this study predate the infection). Cell type and time point are not known. CDR3 region: CASSQTGVSFGYTF. CDR3 sequence (DNA): TGCGCCAGCAGCCAAACAGGGGTGTCTTTCGGCTACACCTTC.